This entry concerns a single T cell receptor beta chain. The antigen is unknown. MiXCR, run by TCRdb on the 5' RACE reads, gives a single entry per CDR3 protein. Among a few hundred thousand distinct CDR3 sequences listed, approximately 21% were seen once. This entry comes from a study of T-cell memory formation after mild COVID-19. Looking at the study overall: TCR clusters were mostly confined to one donor each.

Trimming took 4 bases from V and 7 from J, leaving 16 bases between them. The CDR3 is made up of 13 amino acids. CDR1 and CDR2 from the germline V gene are DFQATT and SNEGSKA (reference sequence). Whole-study findings and limits: Pre-infection memory contained some responding clones, which suggested that cross-reactive memory had joined. Shrinking CD4+ clones were chiefly CM and EM; CD8+ ones were chiefly EMRA. Clones that contracted from day 15 to 85 were balanced CD4/CD8, while later expanders leaned CD4+.

The V and J genes are TRBV20-1 and TRBJ1-1; possible D gene TRBD1, 6 bases. The sequence was collected from an adult woman who had mild COVID-19 (a few samples of this study predate the infection). Cell type and time point are not known. The sample taken for sequencing was PBMCs or a T cell subset sorted from them (not recorded which). In DNA, the CDR3 is TGCAGTGCTACCCCCGGGGGGGCAGGTGAAGCTTTCTTT. This encodes CSATPGGAGEAFF.